This T cell receptor beta chain is from a study of long-term antiretroviral therapy in people with HIV. Study at large: It was about a decade before the 2015 immediate-ART recommendation that the earliest samples were taken.

This clone has a handful of counts. The assay, immunoSEQ v3.0, was run at survey level. The protocol was immunoSEQ multiplex PCR, while the TCRdb copy is restricted to in-frame clones and leaves out a portion. The sample lists about 20,000 clones; around 93% were seen once. Trimming stripped 5 bases from V and 3 bases from J, with 23 bases between. Germline loops: CDR1 SGHVS, CDR2 FNYEAQ. The CDR3 has 17 residues. The chain combines TRBV7-6 with TRBJ2-7; D tentatively reads TRBD1 or TRBD2 (5 bases each). The receptor was isolated from a woman between 50 and 59 years old with HIV. The sequencing used unsorted PBMCs, collected 4.4 years after starting antiretroviral therapy. The CDR3 nucleotides read TGTGCCAGCAGCCTTATTGAGGGGTCGGCAGGGTACTACGAGCAGTACTTC. Its protein is CASSLIEGSAGYYEQYF.